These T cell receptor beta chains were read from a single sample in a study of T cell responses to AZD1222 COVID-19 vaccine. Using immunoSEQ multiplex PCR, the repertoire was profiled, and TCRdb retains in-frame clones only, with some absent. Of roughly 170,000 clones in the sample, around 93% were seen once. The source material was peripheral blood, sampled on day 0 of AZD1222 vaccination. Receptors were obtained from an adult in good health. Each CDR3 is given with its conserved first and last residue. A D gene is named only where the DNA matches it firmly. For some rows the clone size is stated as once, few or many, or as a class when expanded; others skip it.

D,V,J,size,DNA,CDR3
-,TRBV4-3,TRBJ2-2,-,TGCGCCAGCAGCCAAGTCACCACCGGGGAGCTGTTTTTT,CASSQVTTGELFF
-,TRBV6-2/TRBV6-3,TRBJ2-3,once,TGTGCCAGCAGTATGGGGTCCCAATACACAGATACGCAGTATTTT,CASSMGSQYTDTQYF
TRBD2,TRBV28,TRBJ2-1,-,TGTGCCAGCAGTTGGAACCTCGGACTAGCGGGAACCTCCTACAATGAGCAGTTCTTC,CASSWNLGLAGTSYNEQFF
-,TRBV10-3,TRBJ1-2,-,TGTGCCGTTAGGGAGGGCGGAGCTAACTATGGCTACACCTTC,CAVREGGANYGYTF
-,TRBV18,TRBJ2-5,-,TGTGCCAGCTCACCGGCCACCCAGCGTACCCAGTACTTC,CASSPATQRTQYF
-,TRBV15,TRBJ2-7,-,TGTGCCACCAGCAGAGCCCCGATTGGGGAGCAGTACTTC,CATSRAPIGEQYF
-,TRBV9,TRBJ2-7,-,TGTGCCAGCAGTCTCTCTAATACAGGGATGGAGCAGTACTTC,CASSLSNTGMEQYF
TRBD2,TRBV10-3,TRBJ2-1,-,TGTGCCATCAATACTCCGGGACTAGTAACCGATGAGCAGTTCTTC,CAINTPGLVTDEQFF
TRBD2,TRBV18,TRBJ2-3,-,TGTGCCAGCTCCGGACTAGCGGGAGAAACAGATACGCAGTATTTT,CASSGLAGETDTQYF
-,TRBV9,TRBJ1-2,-,TGTGCCAGCAGCGGGGCAAGAGGCTACACCTTC,CASSGARGYTF
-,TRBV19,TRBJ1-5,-,TGTGCCAGTAGTATTAGGGAGAATCAGCCCCAGCATTTT,CASSIRENQPQHF
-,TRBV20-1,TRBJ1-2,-,TGCAGTGCTAGTCCGCCAGGGATCTATGGCTACACCTTC,CSASPPGIYGYTF
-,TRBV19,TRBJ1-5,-,TGTGCCAGTAGTCCCGGGGGGGAGCCCCAGCATTTT,CASSPGGEPQHF
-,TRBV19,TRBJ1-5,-,TGTGCCAGTAGTATGTGGTTATATAGCAATCAGCCCCAGCATTTT,CASSMWLYSNQPQHF
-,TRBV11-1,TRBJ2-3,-,TGTGCCAGCAGCTTAGCCACAGGGAAACACACAGATACGCAGTATTTT,CASSLATGKHTDTQYF